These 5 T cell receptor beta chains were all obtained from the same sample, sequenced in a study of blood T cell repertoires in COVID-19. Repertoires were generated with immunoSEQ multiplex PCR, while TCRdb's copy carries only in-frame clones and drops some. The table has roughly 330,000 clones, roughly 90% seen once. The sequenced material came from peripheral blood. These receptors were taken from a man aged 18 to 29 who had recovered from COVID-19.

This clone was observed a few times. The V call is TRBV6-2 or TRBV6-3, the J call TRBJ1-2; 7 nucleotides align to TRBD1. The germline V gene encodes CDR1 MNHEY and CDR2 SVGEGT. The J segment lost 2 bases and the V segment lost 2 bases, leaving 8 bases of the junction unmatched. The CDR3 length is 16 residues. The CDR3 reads CASSYPPGQFNYGYTF. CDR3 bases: TGTGCCAGCAGTTACCCCCCGGGACAGTTCAACTATGGCTACACCTTC.

CDR3 amino acids: CASSPVRTSGGLDTQYF. In nucleotides, the CDR3 is TGTGCCAGCTCACCGGTTCGGACTAGCGGGGGACTCGATACGCAGTATTTT. The V gene is TRBV18, the J gene TRBJ2-3; 13 bases align to TRBD2. This CDR3 region has 17 residues. Per the germline V gene, CDR1 is KGHSH and CDR2 is LQKENI. V shed 3 bases, J shed 6 bases, and the junction held 9 bases outside the gene matches.

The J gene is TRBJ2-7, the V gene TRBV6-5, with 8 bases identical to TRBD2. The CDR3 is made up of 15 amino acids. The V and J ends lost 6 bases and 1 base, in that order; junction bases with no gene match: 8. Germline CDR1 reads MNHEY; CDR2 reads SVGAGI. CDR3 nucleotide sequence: TGTGCCAGCAGGATCCAAAGCGGGAGATCCTACGAGCAGTACTTC. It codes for CASRIQSGRSYEQYF.

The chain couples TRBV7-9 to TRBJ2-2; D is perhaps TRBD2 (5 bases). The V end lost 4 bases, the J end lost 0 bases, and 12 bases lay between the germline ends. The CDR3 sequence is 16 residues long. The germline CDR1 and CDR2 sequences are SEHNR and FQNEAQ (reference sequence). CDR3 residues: CASSSTGLANTGELFF. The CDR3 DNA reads TGTGCCAGCAGCTCAACGGGGTTGGCGAACACCGGGGAGCTGTTTTTT.

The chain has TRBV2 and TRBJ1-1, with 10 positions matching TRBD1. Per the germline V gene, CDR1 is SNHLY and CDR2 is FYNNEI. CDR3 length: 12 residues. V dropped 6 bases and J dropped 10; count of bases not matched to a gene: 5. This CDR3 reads CASSFDRGLAFF. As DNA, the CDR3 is TGTGCCAGCAGCTTCGACAGGGGGCTAGCTTTCTTT.